Below are 20 T cell receptor beta chains sequenced from a single sample in a study of blood T cell dynamics during melanoma immunotherapy (dated by TCRdb to the early 2020s). The label giving this sample's time point can be read as: pre-treatment baseline. The method was the immunoSEQ multiplex PCR assay. Here the immuneACCESS table is served through TCRdb, limited to in-frame sequences with V and J called. Missing clones are a known gap in these copies; in checked studies unresolved V genes cover under half, and the rest lacks a known reason. The sample records 12,000 or so clones, nearly 90% of which are singletons. The leading ten clones occupy 3% to 3.5% of the sample. The sequenced sample was blood, obtained from a patient treated with checkpoint blockade. Receptors were obtained from a human donor with melanoma.

This clone was seen a single time. The chain carries TRBV29-1 and TRBJ2-7; TRBD2 matches 13 bases. This CDR3 spans 16 amino acids. V shed 4 bases, J shed 0 bases, and the junction held 6 bases outside the gene matches. CDR1 is SQVTM, CDR2 ANQGSEA, per germline. The CDR3 DNA sequence: TGCAGCGTTGGGGGACTAGCGGGGACATACTCCTACGAGCAGTACTTC. This codes for CSVGGLAGTYSYEQYF.

The chain combines TRBV6-5 with TRBJ1-1; TRBD1 aligns across 7 bases. The CDR3 length is 14 residues. V lost 8 bases and J lost 6; bases outside the gene matches: 12. Germline lookup yields CDR1 MNHEY and CDR2 SVGAGI. Here the CDR3 DNA reads TGTGCCAGCTCCTCCTGGAACAGGGGTGCTGAAGCTTTCTTT. Residues: CASSSWNRGAEAFF.

The chain joins TRBV27 to TRBJ2-2; D remains ambiguous. Deletions cut 6 bases from V and 5 bases from J, with 13 bases between. Germline CDR1 reads MNHEY; CDR2 reads SMNVEV (reference sequence). This CDR3 region has 14 residues. The CDR3 coding sequence is TGTGCCAGCAGGGCCTTTTTGGGGACCGGGGAGCTGTTTTTT. This sequence encodes CASRAFLGTGELFF.

The chain combines TRBV6-6 with TRBJ1-6, with D unresolved. V lost 2 bases to trimming and J lost 2 bases, with 4 bases between them. The CDR3 contains 14 residues. Germline V gives CDR1 MNHNY, CDR2 SVGAGI (reference sequence). The CDR3 here is CASSYVAYNSPLHF. DNA of the CDR3: TGTGCCAGCAGTTACGTGGCCTATAATTCACCCCTCCACTTT.

V gene TRBV6-1 combines with J gene TRBJ1-3; D is perhaps TRBD1 (6 bases). There are 14 residues in the CDR3. The V end was cut by 1 base, the J end by 2 bases, with 6 bases between. The germline V gene encodes CDR1 MNHNS and CDR2 SASEGT. This CDR3 is CASSEGGPGNTIYF. Here the CDR3 DNA reads TGTGCCAGCAGTGAAGGGGGGCCTGGAAACACCATATATTTT.

The rearrangement links TRBV19 to TRBJ1-2; weak D call: TRBD1 (5 bases). CDR1 is LNHDA, CDR2 SQIVND, per germline (reference sequence). The CDR3 spans 13 residues. V dropped 8 bases and J dropped 4 bases, with 14 bases sitting between them. The CDR3 sequence is CASCDRGVYGYTF. The DNA of the CDR3 is TGTGCCAGTTGCGACCGGGGCGTCTATGGCTACACCTTC.

The chain employs TRBV9 and TRBJ1-4; tentatively, D is TRBD1 (6 bases). CDR1 is SGDLS and CDR2 is YYNGEE in the germline V gene. The CDR3 covers 16 residues. The germline V and J ends were trimmed by 4 bases and 4 bases, with 17 bases remaining between them. CDR3 residues: CASSQQGRLGNEKLFF. In DNA, the CDR3 is TGTGCCAGCAGCCAACAGGGCCGGTTAGGTAATGAAAAACTGTTTTTT. The full variable domain, rest sourced from reference TRBV9 and TRBJ1-4, is DSGVTQTPKHLITATGQRVTLRCSPRSGDLSVYWYQQSLDQGLQFLIQYYNGEERAKGNILERFSAQQFPDLHSELNLSSLELGDSALYFCASSQQGRLGNEKLFFGSGTQLSVL.

The rearrangement joins TRBV18 to TRBJ2-5, with D perhaps TRBD1 (6 bases). CDR3 size: 13 residues. CDR1 is KGHSH and CDR2 is LQKENI in the germline V gene. The germline V and J ends were trimmed by 3 bases and 4 bases, with 9 bases remaining between them. In DNA, the CDR3 is TGTGCCAGCTCACCGTCAGGGGTAGAGACCCAGTACTTC. Protein sequence: CASSPSGVETQYF. The whole variable domain, filled in from reference TRBV18 and TRBJ2-5, reads NAGVMQNPRHLVRRRGQEARLRCSPMKGHSHVYWYRQLPEEGLKFMVYLQKENIIDESGMPKERFSAEFPKEGPSILRIQQVVRGDSAAYFCASSPSGVETQYFGPGTRLLVL.

The chain is built from TRBV7-9 and TRBJ2-7; D may be TRBD2 (6 bases). The V gene lost 4 bases and the J gene lost 2 bases, with 27 bases spanning the gap. This CDR3 comprises 19 residues. Looked up from germline, CDR1 is SEHNR and CDR2 is FQNEAQ (reference sequence). The CDR3 nucleotides are TGTGCCAGCAGCTCCCTAGGACGGGACGGGAGAAGTCCCCCCTACGAGCAGTACTTC. This encodes CASSSLGRDGRSPPYEQYF. Supplemented by reference TRBV7-9 and TRBJ2-7, the full variable domain reads DTGVSQNPRHKITKRGQNVTFRCDPISEHNRLYWYRQTLGQGPEFLTYFQNEAQLEKSRLLSDRFSAERPKGSFSTLEIQRTEQGDSAMYLCASSSLGRDGRSPPYEQYFGPGTRLTVT.

J is TRBJ2-3 and V is TRBV11-2; D ambiguous. V was cut by 0 bases and J by 1 base, with 14 bases left in between. Germline V gene data show CDR1 as SGHAT and CDR2 as FQNNGV. This CDR3 region has 17 residues. CDR3 residues: CASSLDRITVRTDTQYF. The CDR3 region has the DNA TGTGCCAGCAGCTTAGATCGGATCACCGTTCGCACAGATACGCAGTATTTT.

V usage is TRBV5-1 and J usage is TRBJ2-3, with D perhaps TRBD2 (6 bases). Per the germline V gene, CDR1 is SGHRS and CDR2 is YFSETQ. This CDR3 contains 14 residues. V was trimmed by 3 bases and J by 0 bases, leaving 8 bases between them. The CDR3 loop reads CASSSGTSTDTQYF. The CDR3 DNA sequence: TGCGCCAGCAGCTCCGGGACTAGCACAGATACGCAGTATTTT.

The rearrangement uses TRBV5-4 and TRBJ1-6; a weak D match, TRBD1 (6 bases). Trimming took off 2 bases at V and 10 bases at J, with 13 bases between the two ends. The CDR3 loop spans 14 amino acids. Germline assignment: CDR1 SGHNT and CDR2 YYREEE (reference sequence). DNA of the CDR3: TGTGCCAGCAGCTTACAACAGGGCGGATCACCCCTCCACTTT. Residues: CASSLQQGGSPLHF.

The chain has TRBV7-2 and TRBJ1-4; tentative D call: TRBD1 (6 bases). V lost 6 bases, J lost 4 bases, and 15 bases lay in between. The germline V gene has CDR1 SGHTA and CDR2 FQGNSA. The CDR3 length is 15 residues. The CDR3 nucleotides read TGTGCCAGCAGGAGAACGGGGGCCCTTAATGAAAAACTGTTTTTT. This codes for CASRRTGALNEKLFF.

CDR3 residues: CASSLSVKSTYRSYEQYF. In DNA, the CDR3 is TGTGCCAGCAGTTTATCGGTAAAGAGTACGTATAGGTCCTACGAGCAGTACTTC. The genes are TRBV27 and TRBJ2-7; no clear D. The V and J ends lost 0 bases and 1 base respectively, with 19 bases between them. Germline assignment: CDR1 MNHEY and CDR2 SMNVEV (reference sequence). The CDR3 contains 18 residues.

The chain is built from TRBV13 and TRBJ2-3; unclear D gene. Germline CDR1 and CDR2: PRHDT and FYEKMQ (reference sequence). Trimming took off 2 bases at V and 1 base at J, with 10 bases between the two ends. The CDR3 has 15 amino acids. CDR3 bases: TGTGCCAGCAGCTTAAAGTTCACCCGCACAGATACGCAGTATTTT. Translated: CASSLKFTRTDTQYF.

The chain carries TRBV2 and TRBJ1-4; perhaps TRBD1 as D (5 bases). V dropped 6 bases and J dropped 8 bases, with 16 bases sitting between them. CDR1 and CDR2 (germline): SNHLY, FYNNEI. This CDR3 comprises 14 residues. The CDR3 DNA reads TGTGCCAGCAGAATCTCCCAGGGCTGGGAAAAACTGTTTTTT. Protein sequence: CASRISQGWEKLFF.

The chain carries TRBV19 and TRBJ1-1; TRBD1 might be the D (5 bases). The CDR3 is 15 amino acids. The germline gives CDR1 LNHDA, CDR2 SQIVND (reference sequence). V was trimmed by 1 base and J by 0 bases, leaving 9 bases between them. CDR3 in amino acids: CASSIVEGLNTEAFF. The CDR3 region has the DNA TGTGCCAGTAGTATAGTTGAGGGGCTGAACACTGAAGCTTTCTTT.

The chain combines TRBV19 with TRBJ2-2; a possible D gene is TRBD2 (5 bases). Looked up from germline, CDR1 is LNHDA and CDR2 is SQIVND (reference sequence). With 3 bases removed from V and 4 bases from J, the gap between germline ends came to 9 bases. The CDR3 contains 14 residues. The CDR3 region is CASSIETSTGELFF. The CDR3 nucleotides read TGTGCCAGTAGTATTGAAACTAGCACCGGGGAGCTGTTTTTT.

The chain combines TRBV6-1 with TRBJ2-2; 10 bases fit TRBD1. Trimming removed 7 bases from V and 6 bases from J; junction bases left unmatched: 8. This CDR3 has 15 amino acids. The V gene's germline CDR1 is MNHNS and CDR2 SASEGT. CDR3: CASTLRTGGAGELFF. The CDR3 DNA is TGTGCCAGCACCCTACGGACAGGGGGGGCCGGGGAGCTGTTTTTT.

The genes are TRBV27 and TRBJ2-1; 9 bases fit TRBD1. V dropped 6 bases and J dropped 5; count of bases not matched to a gene: 5. The CDR3 runs 14 residues. Looked up from germline, CDR1 is MNHEY and CDR2 is SMNVEV (reference sequence). The CDR3 loop is CASRRQGVNNEQFF. CDR3 coding DNA: TGTGCCAGCAGGCGACAGGGGGTCAACAATGAGCAGTTCTTC.